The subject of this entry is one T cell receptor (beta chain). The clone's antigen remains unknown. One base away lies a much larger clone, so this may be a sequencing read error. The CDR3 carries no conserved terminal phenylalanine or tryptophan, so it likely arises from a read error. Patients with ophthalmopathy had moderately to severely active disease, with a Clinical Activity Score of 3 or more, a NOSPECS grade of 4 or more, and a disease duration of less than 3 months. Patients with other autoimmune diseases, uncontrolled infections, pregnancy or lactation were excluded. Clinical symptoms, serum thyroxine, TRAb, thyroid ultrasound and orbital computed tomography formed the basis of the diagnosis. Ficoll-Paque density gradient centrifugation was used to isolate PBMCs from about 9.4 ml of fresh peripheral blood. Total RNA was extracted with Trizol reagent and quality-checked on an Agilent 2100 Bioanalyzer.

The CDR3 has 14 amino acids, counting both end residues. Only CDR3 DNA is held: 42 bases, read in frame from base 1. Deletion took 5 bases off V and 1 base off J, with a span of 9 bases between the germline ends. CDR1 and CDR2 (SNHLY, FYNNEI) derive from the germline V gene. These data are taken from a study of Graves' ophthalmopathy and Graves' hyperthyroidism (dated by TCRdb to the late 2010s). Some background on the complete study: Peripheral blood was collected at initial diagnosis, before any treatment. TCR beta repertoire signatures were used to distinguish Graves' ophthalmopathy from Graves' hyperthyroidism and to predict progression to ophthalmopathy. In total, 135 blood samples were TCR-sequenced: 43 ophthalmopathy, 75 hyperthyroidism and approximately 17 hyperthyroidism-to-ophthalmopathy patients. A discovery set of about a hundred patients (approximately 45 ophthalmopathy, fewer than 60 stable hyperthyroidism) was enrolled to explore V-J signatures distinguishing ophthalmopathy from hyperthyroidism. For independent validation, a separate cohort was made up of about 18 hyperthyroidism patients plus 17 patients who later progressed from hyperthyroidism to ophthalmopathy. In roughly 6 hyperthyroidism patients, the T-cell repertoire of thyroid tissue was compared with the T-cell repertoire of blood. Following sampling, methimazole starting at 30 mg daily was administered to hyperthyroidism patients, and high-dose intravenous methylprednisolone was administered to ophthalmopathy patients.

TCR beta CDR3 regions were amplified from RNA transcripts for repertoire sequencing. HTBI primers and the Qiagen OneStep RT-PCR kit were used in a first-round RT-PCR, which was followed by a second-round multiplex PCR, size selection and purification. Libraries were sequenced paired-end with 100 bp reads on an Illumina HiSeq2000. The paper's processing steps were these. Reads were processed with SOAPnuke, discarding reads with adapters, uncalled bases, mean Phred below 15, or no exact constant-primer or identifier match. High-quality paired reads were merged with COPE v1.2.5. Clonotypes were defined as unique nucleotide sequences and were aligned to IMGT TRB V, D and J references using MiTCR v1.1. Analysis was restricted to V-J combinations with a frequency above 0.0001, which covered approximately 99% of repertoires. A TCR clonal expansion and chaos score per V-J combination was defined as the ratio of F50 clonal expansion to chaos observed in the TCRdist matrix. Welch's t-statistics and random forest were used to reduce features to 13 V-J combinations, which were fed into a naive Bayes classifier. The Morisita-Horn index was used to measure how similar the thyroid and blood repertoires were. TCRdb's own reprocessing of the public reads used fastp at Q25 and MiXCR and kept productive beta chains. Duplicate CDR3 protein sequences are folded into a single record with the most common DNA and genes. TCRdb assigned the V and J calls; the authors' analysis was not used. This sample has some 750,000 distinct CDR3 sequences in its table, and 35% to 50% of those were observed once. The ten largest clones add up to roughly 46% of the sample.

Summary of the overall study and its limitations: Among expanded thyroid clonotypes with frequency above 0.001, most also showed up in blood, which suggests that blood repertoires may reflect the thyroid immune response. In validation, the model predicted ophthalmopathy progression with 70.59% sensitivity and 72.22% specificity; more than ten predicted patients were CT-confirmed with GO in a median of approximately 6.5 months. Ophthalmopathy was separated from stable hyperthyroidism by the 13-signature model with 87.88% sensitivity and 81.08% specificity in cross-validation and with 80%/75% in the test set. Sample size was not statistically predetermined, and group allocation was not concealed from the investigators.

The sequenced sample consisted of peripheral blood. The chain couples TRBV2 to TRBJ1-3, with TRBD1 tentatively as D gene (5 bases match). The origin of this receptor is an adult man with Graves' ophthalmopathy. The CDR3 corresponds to CASSSQGSGNTIYL. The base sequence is TGTGCCAGCAGTTCTCAGGGTTCTGGAAACACCATATATCTT.